This is a list of T cell receptor beta chains from one sample in a study of identical twins. MiXCR, applied by TCRdb to the 5' RACE reads, yields one record per CDR3 protein. The table includes just under 650,000 distinct CDR3 sequences, roughly 6.6% detected once. These sequences were also reported in another study, on yellow fever vaccine responses in identical twins.

Specimen: PBMCs. These receptors all come from a woman aged 18 to 35 in good health. The CDR3 runs from the conserved cysteine through the conserved F or W. Fields, in order: D gene, clone size, V gene, J gene, CDR3 DNA, CDR3 protein. A D gene is named only where the DNA matches it firmly. Clone size, where shown, is once, few, many, or a class for clones that have expanded.

d_call: .
clone_size: many
v_call: TRBV15
j_call: TRBJ1-5
cdr3_nt: TGTGCCACCAGCACTTCTACCGGGACGCCCCAGCATTTT
cdr3_aa: CATSTSTGTPQHF

d_call: TRBD1
clone_size: .
v_call: TRBV28
j_call: TRBJ2-1
cdr3_nt: TGTGCCAGCAGTACAGGGGGCTGGTCCTACAATGAGCAGTTCTTC
cdr3_aa: CASSTGGWSYNEQFF

d_call: .
clone_size: many
v_call: TRBV5-1
j_call: TRBJ2-2
cdr3_nt: TGCGCCAGCAGCACGGGGCTTGCGAACACCGGGGAGCTGTTTTTT
cdr3_aa: CASSTGLANTGELFF

d_call: .
clone_size: many
v_call: TRBV28
j_call: TRBJ2-1
cdr3_nt: TGTGCCAGCAGTTTTAGGGGGAGGTTGCTAGGTGAGCAGTTCTTC
cdr3_aa: CASSFRGRLLGEQFF

d_call: .
clone_size: many
v_call: TRBV7-8
j_call: TRBJ2-1
cdr3_nt: TGTGCCAGCAGCTTCCCCGCCCGACTAGTGGGCAATGAGCAGTTCTTC
cdr3_aa: CASSFPARLVGNEQFF

d_call: .
clone_size: few
v_call: TRBV5-8
j_call: TRBJ2-7
cdr3_nt: TGTGCCAGCAGCTCTGGGATTTACCTCTCCTACGAGCAGTACTTC
cdr3_aa: CASSSGIYLSYEQYF

d_call: TRBD2
clone_size: .
v_call: TRBV5-1
j_call: TRBJ2-7
cdr3_nt: TGCGCCAGCAGCTTTTTTGCTAGCGGGAGGGTTGGCGAGCAGTACTTC
cdr3_aa: CASSFFASGRVGEQYF

d_call: .
clone_size: many
v_call: TRBV6-5
j_call: TRBJ1-6
cdr3_nt: TGTGCCAGCAGTTACTCGGATCCCAGGGCCGGTTCACCCCTCCACTTT
cdr3_aa: CASSYSDPRAGSPLHF

d_call: TRBD2
clone_size: .
v_call: TRBV4-2
j_call: TRBJ2-3
cdr3_nt: TGTGCCAGCAGCGCTCGGACTAGCGATACAGATACGCAGTATTTT
cdr3_aa: CASSARTSDTDTQYF

d_call: .
clone_size: .
v_call: TRBV24-1
j_call: TRBJ2-2
cdr3_nt: TGTGCCACCAGTGACCGCAGAGCAGGGGAAGCGAACACCGGGGAGCTGTTTTTT
cdr3_aa: CATSDRRAGEANTGELFF

d_call: TRBD1
clone_size: .
v_call: TRBV11-2
j_call: TRBJ2-3
cdr3_nt: TGTGCCAGCAGCCAGACAGGGATGGTAGATACGCAGTATTTT
cdr3_aa: CASSQTGMVDTQYF

d_call: TRBD2
clone_size: many
v_call: TRBV20-1
j_call: TRBJ2-1
cdr3_nt: TGCAGTGCTAGAGATGGGCTAGCGGACTACAATGAGCAGTTCTTC
cdr3_aa: CSARDGLADYNEQFF

d_call: .
clone_size: few
v_call: TRBV7-9
j_call: TRBJ1-1
cdr3_nt: TGTGCCAGCAGCTACTTCCACACTGAAGCTTTCTTT
cdr3_aa: CASSYFHTEAFF

d_call: .
clone_size: few
v_call: TRBV24-1
j_call: TRBJ2-1
cdr3_nt: TGTGCCACCAGGGTAGCGAGCTCATCCTACAATGAGCAGTTCTTC
cdr3_aa: CATRVASSSYNEQFF

d_call: .
clone_size: .
v_call: TRBV7-9
j_call: TRBJ1-4
cdr3_nt: TGTGCCAGCAGCTGGGGGCAGGAAGGAAAACTGTTTTTT
cdr3_aa: CASSWGQEGKLFF

d_call: TRBD1
clone_size: many
v_call: TRBV5-1
j_call: TRBJ2-5
cdr3_nt: TGCGCCAGCAGCGTGCGAATGGGACAGGGAGCACAAGAGACCCAGTACTTC
cdr3_aa: CASSVRMGQGAQETQYF

d_call: .
clone_size: many
v_call: TRBV24-1
j_call: TRBJ2-5
cdr3_nt: TGTGCCACCAGTGACGGACTACAGGGGCCGGGGGAGACCCAGTACTTC
cdr3_aa: CATSDGLQGPGETQYF

d_call: .
clone_size: .
v_call: TRBV4-2
j_call: TRBJ2-7
cdr3_nt: TGTGCCAGCAGCCAGGCCTTAGACGGTACCTACGAGCAGTACTTC
cdr3_aa: CASSQALDGTYEQYF

d_call: TRBD2
clone_size: .
v_call: TRBV28
j_call: TRBJ2-3
cdr3_nt: TGTGCCAGCAATGGTAGCGGGGGCACAGATACGCAGTATTTT
cdr3_aa: CASNGSGGTDTQYF

d_call: .
clone_size: .
v_call: TRBV3-1
j_call: TRBJ1-6
cdr3_nt: TGTGCCAGCAGAAGGAAGGACACTTATAATTCACCCCTCCACTTT
cdr3_aa: CASRRKDTYNSPLHF

d_call: TRBD2
clone_size: few
v_call: TRBV7-2
j_call: TRBJ2-1
cdr3_nt: TGTGCCAGCAGCTTAGCGGCGGGAGGCTCCGCTGAGCAGTTCTTC
cdr3_aa: CASSLAAGGSAEQFF

d_call: .
clone_size: few
v_call: TRBV5-1
j_call: TRBJ1-6
cdr3_nt: TGCGCCAGCAGCTTGGTAGAGACAGGTCCCCTCCACTTT
cdr3_aa: CASSLVETGPLHF

d_call: .
clone_size: many
v_call: TRBV20-1
j_call: TRBJ1-3
cdr3_nt: TGCAGTGCAGGGAGGACAGGAAACACCATATATTTT
cdr3_aa: CSAGRTGNTIYF

d_call: TRBD1
clone_size: many
v_call: TRBV10-2
j_call: TRBJ2-5
cdr3_nt: TGCGCCAGCAGTGACCACAGGGGAAGACAAAAGACCCAGTACTTC
cdr3_aa: CASSDHRGRQKTQYF

d_call: .
clone_size: few
v_call: TRBV12-3/TRBV12-4
j_call: TRBJ2-1
cdr3_nt: TGTGCCAGCAGCCCGGTGGGATACTACAATGAGCAGTTCTTC
cdr3_aa: CASSPVGYYNEQFF

d_call: TRBD1
clone_size: .
v_call: TRBV29-1
j_call: TRBJ1-2
cdr3_nt: TGCAGCGTTGACGTTACAGGGGGCGGCTATGGCTACACCTTC
cdr3_aa: CSVDVTGGGYGYTF

d_call: .
clone_size: few
v_call: TRBV5-1
j_call: TRBJ2-1
cdr3_nt: TGCGCCAGCAGCTTGGGAGACCCGATAAATGAGCAGTTCTTC
cdr3_aa: CASSLGDPINEQFF

d_call: TRBD2
clone_size: few
v_call: TRBV12-3/TRBV12-4
j_call: TRBJ2-3
cdr3_nt: TGTGCCAGCAGTCCTGAGGGGGGATGGACTAGCGGGAGTGGTACAGATACGCAGTATTTT
cdr3_aa: CASSPEGGWTSGSGTDTQYF

d_call: TRBD1
clone_size: .
v_call: TRBV10-2
j_call: TRBJ2-5
cdr3_nt: TGCGCCAGCAGTGAACTTGACAGGGTGGGTCGAGAGACCCAGTACTTC
cdr3_aa: CASSELDRVGRETQYF

d_call: .
clone_size: .
v_call: TRBV6-5
j_call: TRBJ2-1
cdr3_nt: TGTGCCAGCAGTTACGATTCACCGAGCGTGAATGAGCAGTTCTTC
cdr3_aa: CASSYDSPSVNEQFF

d_call: .
clone_size: few
v_call: TRBV6-5
j_call: TRBJ1-5
cdr3_nt: TGTGCCAGCAGTTACACGGGGATCAATCAGCCCCAGCATTTT
cdr3_aa: CASSYTGINQPQHF

d_call: TRBD1
clone_size: few
v_call: TRBV10-3
j_call: TRBJ2-4
cdr3_nt: TGTGCCATCAGTGGTTCGACAGGGGCGGACATTCAGTACTTC
cdr3_aa: CAISGSTGADIQYF

d_call: .
clone_size: many
v_call: TRBV10-3
j_call: TRBJ2-2
cdr3_nt: TGTGCCATCGGGGAAGACACGAACACCGGGGAGCTGTTTTTT
cdr3_aa: CAIGEDTNTGELFF

d_call: TRBD2
clone_size: few
v_call: TRBV5-6
j_call: TRBJ2-5
cdr3_nt: TGTGCCAGCAGCTTCGTTGCGGCGCAAGCGGGAGGCGAAGAGACCCAGTACTTC
cdr3_aa: CASSFVAAQAGGEETQYF

d_call: .
clone_size: .
v_call: TRBV12-3/TRBV12-4
j_call: TRBJ2-5
cdr3_nt: TGTGCCAGCAGTACGGACACGAACTCCCTCCGAGAGACCCAGTACTTC
cdr3_aa: CASSTDTNSLRETQYF

d_call: .
clone_size: few
v_call: TRBV6-1
j_call: TRBJ2-1
cdr3_nt: TGTGCCAGCAGCAAATCGGTCTACAATGAGCAGTTCTTC
cdr3_aa: CASSKSVYNEQFF

d_call: .
clone_size: many
v_call: TRBV12-3/TRBV12-4
j_call: TRBJ1-1
cdr3_nt: TGTGCCAGCACCGGGACGGCGAACACTGAAGCTTTCTTT
cdr3_aa: CASTGTANTEAFF

d_call: TRBD1
clone_size: many
v_call: TRBV28
j_call: TRBJ1-5
cdr3_nt: TGTGCCAGCAGTCGACAGGGGGATCGACAGCCCCAGCATTTT
cdr3_aa: CASSRQGDRQPQHF

d_call: .
clone_size: few
v_call: TRBV5-1
j_call: TRBJ1-1
cdr3_nt: TGCGCCAGCAGGGACGCGGCCGGGAACACTGAAGCTTTCTTT
cdr3_aa: CASRDAAGNTEAFF

d_call: .
clone_size: many
v_call: TRBV5-1
j_call: TRBJ2-1
cdr3_nt: TGCGCCAGCAGCTCATTCCGGGACGGATACAATGAGCAGTTCTTC
cdr3_aa: CASSSFRDGYNEQFF

d_call: TRBD1
clone_size: .
v_call: TRBV6-1
j_call: TRBJ2-2
cdr3_nt: TGTGCCAGCAGTAAGCGGACAGGGAACACCGGGGAGCTGTTTTTT
cdr3_aa: CASSKRTGNTGELFF

d_call: TRBD2
clone_size: .
v_call: TRBV5-1
j_call: TRBJ2-3
cdr3_nt: TGCGCCAGCTCACCGACGCGGACTAGCGGGAGGGCGTTTACAGATACGCAGTATTTT
cdr3_aa: CASSPTRTSGRAFTDTQYF

d_call: .
clone_size: .
v_call: TRBV19
j_call: TRBJ2-3
cdr3_nt: TGTGCCAGTAGGTCCACGGGCACAGATACGCAGTATTTT
cdr3_aa: CASRSTGTDTQYF

d_call: .
clone_size: few
v_call: TRBV5-1
j_call: TRBJ1-4
cdr3_nt: TGCGCCAGCAGCCCACGGTCGACTAATGAAAAACTGTTTTTT
cdr3_aa: CASSPRSTNEKLFF

d_call: TRBD1
clone_size: many
v_call: TRBV3-1
j_call: TRBJ2-1
cdr3_nt: TGTGCCAGCAGCCAAACTGACAGGGCGGAGCAGTTCTTC
cdr3_aa: CASSQTDRAEQFF

d_call: .
clone_size: .
v_call: TRBV12-3/TRBV12-4
j_call: TRBJ1-5
cdr3_nt: TGTGCCAGCAGACGAAGACAGAATCAGCCCCAGCATTTT
cdr3_aa: CASRRRQNQPQHF

d_call: .
clone_size: many
v_call: TRBV28
j_call: TRBJ2-7
cdr3_nt: TGTGCCAGCAGTTTATTGGAGGGGAGAGGGCCCTACGAGCAGTACTTC
cdr3_aa: CASSLLEGRGPYEQYF

d_call: .
clone_size: few
v_call: TRBV7-9
j_call: TRBJ2-1
cdr3_nt: TGTGCCAGCAGCTTAGGAGGAGGGGAGACGAATGAGCAGTTCTTC
cdr3_aa: CASSLGGGETNEQFF

d_call: .
clone_size: .
v_call: TRBV6-2/TRBV6-3
j_call: TRBJ2-1
cdr3_nt: TGTGCCAGCAGTTACTATGAAGAGCAGTTCTTC
cdr3_aa: CASSYYEEQFF

d_call: .
clone_size: many
v_call: TRBV5-1
j_call: TRBJ2-3
cdr3_nt: TGCGCCAGCAGCATCAGGACCGACCGCACAGATACGCAGTATTTT
cdr3_aa: CASSIRTDRTDTQYF

d_call: .
clone_size: .
v_call: TRBV7-9
j_call: TRBJ2-3
cdr3_nt: TGTGCCAGCAGCTTGCTTCGCCAGGAGAGAACAGATACGCAGTATTTT
cdr3_aa: CASSLLRQERTDTQYF

d_call: .
clone_size: .
v_call: TRBV24-1
j_call: TRBJ1-5
cdr3_nt: TGTGCCACCAGTGATGGGCAGGGGCCGGGGCAGCCCCAGCATTTT
cdr3_aa: CATSDGQGPGQPQHF

d_call: TRBD1
clone_size: .
v_call: TRBV24-1
j_call: TRBJ2-3
cdr3_nt: TGTGCCACCAGTGAGGGTCCCACCGGGACAGGCACAGATACGCAGTATTTT
cdr3_aa: CATSEGPTGTGTDTQYF

d_call: .
clone_size: few
v_call: TRBV20-1
j_call: TRBJ2-2
cdr3_nt: TGCAGTGCTAGGGGGGCGGGACCATACGACACCGGGGAGCTGTTTTTT
cdr3_aa: CSARGAGPYDTGELFF

d_call: .
clone_size: .
v_call: TRBV12-3/TRBV12-4
j_call: TRBJ1-1
cdr3_nt: TGTGCCAGCAGCCGCAGGGTTGCTGAAGCTTTCTTT
cdr3_aa: CASSRRVAEAFF

d_call: TRBD2
clone_size: .
v_call: TRBV5-1
j_call: TRBJ2-1
cdr3_nt: TGCGCCAGCAGCTCCAGGACTAGCGGGAGTCCCATTCTCTACAATGAGCAGTTCTTC
cdr3_aa: CASSSRTSGSPILYNEQFF